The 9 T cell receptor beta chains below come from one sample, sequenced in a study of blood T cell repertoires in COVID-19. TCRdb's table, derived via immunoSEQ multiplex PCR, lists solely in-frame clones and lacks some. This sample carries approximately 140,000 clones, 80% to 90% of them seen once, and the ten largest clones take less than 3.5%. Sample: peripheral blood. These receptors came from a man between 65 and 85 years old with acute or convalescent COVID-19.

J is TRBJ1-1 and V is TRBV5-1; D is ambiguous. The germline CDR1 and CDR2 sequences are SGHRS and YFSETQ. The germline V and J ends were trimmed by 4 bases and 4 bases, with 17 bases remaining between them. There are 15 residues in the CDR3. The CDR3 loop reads CASSPGPAEGTEAFF. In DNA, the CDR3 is TGCGCCAGCAGCCCCGGCCCGGCGGAGGGCACTGAAGCTTTCTTT. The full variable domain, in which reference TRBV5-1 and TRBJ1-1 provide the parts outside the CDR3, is KAGVTQTPRYLIKTRGQQVTLSCSPISGHRSVSWYQQTPGQGLQFLFEYFSETQRNKGNFPGRFSGRQFSNSRSEMNVSTLELGDSALYLCASSPGPAEGTEAFFGQGTRLTVV.

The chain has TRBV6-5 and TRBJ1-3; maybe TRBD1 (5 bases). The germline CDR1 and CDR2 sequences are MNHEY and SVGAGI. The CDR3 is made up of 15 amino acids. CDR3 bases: TGTGCTGGGGACGGGACTCCCAACTCTGGAAACACCATATATTTT. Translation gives CAGDGTPNSGNTIYF.

The CDR3 nucleotides read TGTGCCAGCAGTTACGACAGGGTAGGTGAGCAGTTCTTC. This translates into CASSYDRVGEQFF. The chain employs TRBV6-2 or TRBV6-3 and TRBJ2-1; 7 positions match TRBD1. CDR1 and CDR2 from the germline V gene are MNHEY and SVGEGT. The CDR3 covers 13 residues. Trimming cost V 2 bases and J 9 bases; bases outside gene matches: 4.

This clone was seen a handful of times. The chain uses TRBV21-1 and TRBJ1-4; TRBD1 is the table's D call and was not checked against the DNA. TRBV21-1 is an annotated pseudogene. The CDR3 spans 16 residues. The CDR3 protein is CASSKGRGRSNEKLFF. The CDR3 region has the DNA TGTGCCAGCAGCAAGGGTAGGGGGCGGTCTAATGAAAAACTGTTTTTT.

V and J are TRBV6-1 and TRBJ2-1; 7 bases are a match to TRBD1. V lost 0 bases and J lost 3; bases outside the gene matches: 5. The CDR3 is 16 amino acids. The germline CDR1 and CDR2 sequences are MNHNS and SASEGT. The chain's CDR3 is CASSEAGQLIYNEQFF. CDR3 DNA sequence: TGTGCCAGCAGTGAAGCGGGACAGCTAATCTACAATGAGCAGTTCTTC.

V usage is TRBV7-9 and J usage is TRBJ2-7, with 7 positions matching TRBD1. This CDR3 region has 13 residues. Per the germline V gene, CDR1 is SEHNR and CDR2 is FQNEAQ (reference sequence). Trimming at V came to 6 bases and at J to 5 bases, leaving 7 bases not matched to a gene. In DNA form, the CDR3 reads TGTGCCAGCAGATCGACAGGGTCCAACGAGCAGTACTTC. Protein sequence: CASRSTGSNEQYF.

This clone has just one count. The CDR3, as DNA: TGTGCCAGCAGCTCCCTCTCCGGCGGGATAGTAGATACGCAGTATTTT. This gives the protein CASSSLSGGIVDTQYF. The chain employs TRBV7-2 and TRBJ2-3, with D perhaps matching TRBD2 (6 bases). The CDR3 runs to 16 residues. Trimming stripped 4 bases from V and 5 bases from J, with 19 bases between. In germline, CDR1 is SGHTA, CDR2 FQGNSA.

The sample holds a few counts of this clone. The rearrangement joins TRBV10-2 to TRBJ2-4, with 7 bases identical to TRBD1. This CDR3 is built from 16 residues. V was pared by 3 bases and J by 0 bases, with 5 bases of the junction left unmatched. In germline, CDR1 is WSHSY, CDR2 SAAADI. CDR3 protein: CASSEMDRLAKNIQYF. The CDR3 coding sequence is TGCGCCAGCAGTGAAATGGACAGGTTAGCCAAAAACATTCAGTACTTC.

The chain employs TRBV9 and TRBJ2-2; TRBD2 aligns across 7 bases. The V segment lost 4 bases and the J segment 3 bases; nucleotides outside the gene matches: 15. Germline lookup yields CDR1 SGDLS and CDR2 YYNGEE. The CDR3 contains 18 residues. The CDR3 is CASSSREYRLADTGELFF. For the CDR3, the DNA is TGTGCCAGCAGCTCCAGGGAGTATAGACTAGCCGACACCGGGGAGCTGTTTTTT.